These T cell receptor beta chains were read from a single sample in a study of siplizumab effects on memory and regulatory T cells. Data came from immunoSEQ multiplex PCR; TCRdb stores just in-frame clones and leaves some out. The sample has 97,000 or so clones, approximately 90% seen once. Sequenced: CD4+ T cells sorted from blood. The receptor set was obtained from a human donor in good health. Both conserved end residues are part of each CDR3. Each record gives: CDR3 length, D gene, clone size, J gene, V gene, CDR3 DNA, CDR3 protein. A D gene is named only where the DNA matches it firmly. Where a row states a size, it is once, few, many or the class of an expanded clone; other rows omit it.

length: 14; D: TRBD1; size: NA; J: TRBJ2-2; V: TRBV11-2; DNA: TGTGCCAGCAGGACAGGGGGGAGCACCGGGGAGCTGTTTTTT; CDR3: CASRTGGSTGELFF
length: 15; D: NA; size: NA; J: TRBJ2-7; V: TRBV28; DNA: TGTGCCAGCAACACACCCCCCAAGGGGCTCTACGAGCAGTACTTC; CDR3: CASNTPPKGLYEQYF
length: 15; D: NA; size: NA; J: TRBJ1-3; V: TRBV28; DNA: TGTGCCAGCAGTTTCGACGCCTTCTCTGGAAACACCATATATTTT; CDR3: CASSFDAFSGNTIYF
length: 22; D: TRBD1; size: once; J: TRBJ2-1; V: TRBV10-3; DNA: TGTGCCATCAGTGCTGGACAGGGGGCTGGTCGCAAGCCAAAGGGGTCCTACAATGAGCAGTTCTTC; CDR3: CAISAGQGAGRKPKGSYNEQFF
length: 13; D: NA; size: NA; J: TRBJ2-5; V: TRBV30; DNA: TGTGCCTGGAGTGTACACCGGGGAGAGACCCAGTACTTC; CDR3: CAWSVHRGETQYF
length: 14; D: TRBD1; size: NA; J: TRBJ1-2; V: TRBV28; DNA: TGTGCCAGCAGTTCCCGGACAGGGGGCGGGGGCTACACCTTC; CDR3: CASSSRTGGGGYTF
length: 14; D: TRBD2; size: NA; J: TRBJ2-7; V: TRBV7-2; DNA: TGTGCCAGCAGCAGAAAGGGACTAGGCTACGAGCAGTACTTC; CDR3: CASSRKGLGYEQYF
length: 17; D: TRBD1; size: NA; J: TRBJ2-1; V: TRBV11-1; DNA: TGTGCCAGCAGCTTATCCTTGGGCAGGGGGTTAATCAATGAGCAGTTCTTC; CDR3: CASSLSLGRGLINEQFF
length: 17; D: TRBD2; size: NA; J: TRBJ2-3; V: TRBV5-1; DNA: TGCGCCAGCAGCCCGCTCTTTGCCCGGGCGGGGGAAGATACGCAGTATTTT; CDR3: CASSPLFARAGEDTQYF
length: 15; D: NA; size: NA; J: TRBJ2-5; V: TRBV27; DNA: TGTGCCAGCAGTCTGGGTTGGGGAGGAGGGGAGACCCAGTACTTC; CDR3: CASSLGWGGGETQYF
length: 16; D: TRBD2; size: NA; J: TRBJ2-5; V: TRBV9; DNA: TGTGCCAGCAGCGTAACTATGACTAGCTCGCAAGAGACCCAGTACTTC; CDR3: CASSVTMTSSQETQYF
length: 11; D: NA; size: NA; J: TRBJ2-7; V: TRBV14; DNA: TGTGCCAGCAGTCCCGGGCTCGAGCAGTACTTC; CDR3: CASSPGLEQYF
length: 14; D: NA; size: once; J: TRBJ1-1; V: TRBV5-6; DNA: TGTGCCAGCAGTCGAACTCAACCAGGGGCTGAAGCTTTCTTT; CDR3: CASSRTQPGAEAFF
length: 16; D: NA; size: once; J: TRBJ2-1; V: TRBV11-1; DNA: TGTGCCAGCAGCTTACGTGCTGTGACAGCCTACAATGAGCAGTTCTTC; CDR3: CASSLRAVTAYNEQFF
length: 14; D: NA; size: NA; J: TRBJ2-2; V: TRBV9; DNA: TGTGCCAGCAGCGTTAACTCGGGAGCGGTGGAGCTGTTTTTT; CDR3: CASSVNSGAVELFF
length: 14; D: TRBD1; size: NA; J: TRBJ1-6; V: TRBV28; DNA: TGTGCCAGCAGTCGCCACAGGGGGGCTTCACCCCTCCACTTT; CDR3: CASSRHRGASPLHF
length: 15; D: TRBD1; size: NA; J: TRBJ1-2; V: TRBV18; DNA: TGTGCCAGCTCAAATCCGGGACAGGGAGAGTATGGCTACACCTTC; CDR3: CASSNPGQGEYGYTF
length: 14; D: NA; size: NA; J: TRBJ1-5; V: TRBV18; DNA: TGTGCCAGCTCACCCTCGTCGGGCGATCAGCCCCAGCATTTT; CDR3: CASSPSSGDQPQHF
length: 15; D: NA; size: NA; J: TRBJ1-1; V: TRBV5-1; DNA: TGCGCCAGCAGCTTGCCCCCCAGCCAGAACACTGAAGCTTTCTTT; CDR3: CASSLPPSQNTEAFF
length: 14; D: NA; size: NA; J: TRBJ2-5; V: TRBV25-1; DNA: TGTGCCAGCAGTGAATTAGGGATCCAGGAGACCCAGTACTTC; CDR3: CASSELGIQETQYF
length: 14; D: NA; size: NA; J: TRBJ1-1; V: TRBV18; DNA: TGTGCCAGCTCACCACCGAAGGCGAACACTGAAGCTTTCTTT; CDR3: CASSPPKANTEAFF
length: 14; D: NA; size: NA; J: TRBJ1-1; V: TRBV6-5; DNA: TGTGCCAGCAGGACCTCCGGGGGGGGCACTGAAGCTTTCTTT; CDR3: CASRTSGGGTEAFF
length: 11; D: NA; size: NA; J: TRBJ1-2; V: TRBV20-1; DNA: TGCAGTGCTAACGACCAGCGGGGCTACACCTTC; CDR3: CSANDQRGYTF
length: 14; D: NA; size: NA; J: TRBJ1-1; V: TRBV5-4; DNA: TGTGCCAGCAGCTTGCGGACACTCAACACTGAAGCTTTCTTT; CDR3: CASSLRTLNTEAFF
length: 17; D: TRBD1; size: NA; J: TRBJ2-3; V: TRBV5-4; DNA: TGTGCCAGCAGCCGGAGGACAGGATCGCTAAGCACAGATACGCAGTATTTT; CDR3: CASSRRTGSLSTDTQYF
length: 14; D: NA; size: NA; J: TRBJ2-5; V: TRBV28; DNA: TGTGCCAGCAGCCACCGGGACTCACGGATGACCCAGTACTTC; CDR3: CASSHRDSRMTQYF
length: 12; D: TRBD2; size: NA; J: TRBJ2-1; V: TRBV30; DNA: TGTGCCTGGGGACGGACTAGGTATGAGCAGTTCTTC; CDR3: CAWGRTRYEQFF
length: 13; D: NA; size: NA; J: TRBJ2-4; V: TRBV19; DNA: TGTGCCAGTAGTACCTCGGCAGGGAACATTCAGTACTTC; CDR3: CASSTSAGNIQYF
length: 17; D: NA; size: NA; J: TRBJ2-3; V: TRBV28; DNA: TGTGCCAGCAGTCCCCCCTCCGGGACTCTAAGGGTGGCTACGCAGTATTTT; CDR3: CASSPPSGTLRVATQYF
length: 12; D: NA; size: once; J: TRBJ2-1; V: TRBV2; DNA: TGTGCCAGCAGGGGCAGGGGCAATGAGCAGTTCTTC; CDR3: CASRGRGNEQFF
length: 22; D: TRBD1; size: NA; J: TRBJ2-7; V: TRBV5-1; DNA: TGCGCCAGCAGCTTGGCGGGACAGTCGAGTGAACACGTTCCCTCCGCTAATAACGAGCAGTACTTC; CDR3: CASSLAGQSSEHVPSANNEQYF
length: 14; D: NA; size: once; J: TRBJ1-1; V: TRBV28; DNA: TGTGCCAGCAGTTCCCCCCCTCCGGGCACTGAAGCTTTCTTT; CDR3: CASSSPPPGTEAFF
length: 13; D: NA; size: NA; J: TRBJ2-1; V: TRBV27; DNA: TGTGCCAGCAGTGTGAATCTTTGGGATGAGCAGTTCTTC; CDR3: CASSVNLWDEQFF
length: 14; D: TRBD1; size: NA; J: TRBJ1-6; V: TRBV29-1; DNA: TGCAGCGTCCGAGGACAGGGGAGAAATTCACCCCTCCACTTT; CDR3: CSVRGQGRNSPLHF
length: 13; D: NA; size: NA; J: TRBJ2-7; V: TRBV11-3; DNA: TGTGCCAGCAGCTCCTCCACCTTAAACGAGCAGTACTTC; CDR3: CASSSSTLNEQYF
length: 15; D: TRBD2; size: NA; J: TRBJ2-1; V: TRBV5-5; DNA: TGTGCCAGCAGCTCCGGGACTAGCGGGAGGGTTGAGCAGTTCTTC; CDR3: CASSSGTSGRVEQFF
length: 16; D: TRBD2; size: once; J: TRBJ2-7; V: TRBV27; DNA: TGTGCCAGCAGTTTACAGGGAAGAGCGGGATATTACGAGCAGTACTTC; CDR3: CASSLQGRAGYYEQYF
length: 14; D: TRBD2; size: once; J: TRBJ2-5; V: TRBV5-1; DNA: TGCGCCAGCAGCCTAGCGGGAAGGGAAGAGACCCAGTACTTC; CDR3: CASSLAGREETQYF
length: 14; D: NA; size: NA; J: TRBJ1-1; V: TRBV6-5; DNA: TGTGCCAGCAGTTACTCGGCAGTTAACACTGAAGCTTTCTTT; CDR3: CASSYSAVNTEAFF
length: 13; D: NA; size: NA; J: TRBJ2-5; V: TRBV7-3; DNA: TGTGCCAGCAGCCAGGGTCGACAAGAGACCCAGTACTTC; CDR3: CASSQGRQETQYF
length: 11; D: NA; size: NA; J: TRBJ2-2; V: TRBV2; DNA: TGTGCCACCAAGCGGGCCGGGGAGCTGTTTTTT; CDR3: CATKRAGELFF
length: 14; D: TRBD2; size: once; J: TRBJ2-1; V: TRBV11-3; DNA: TGTGCCAGCAGCTTGGGCGGGAGTCGGGATGAGCAGTTCTTC; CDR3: CASSLGGSRDEQFF
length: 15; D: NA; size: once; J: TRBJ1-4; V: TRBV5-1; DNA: TGCGCCAGCAGGACCCAGGGCCGTAATAATGAAAAACTGTTTTTT; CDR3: CASRTQGRNNEKLFF
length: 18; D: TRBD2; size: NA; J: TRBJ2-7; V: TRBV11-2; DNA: TGTGCCAGCCGCGCACAGGGCCCCTTCGGCGGGAGGGCGTACGAGCAGTACTTC; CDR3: CASRAQGPFGGRAYEQYF
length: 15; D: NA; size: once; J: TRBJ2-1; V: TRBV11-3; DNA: TGTGCCAGCAGCTTAGGAGGCCCTCTTTACAATGAGCAGTTCTTC; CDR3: CASSLGGPLYNEQFF
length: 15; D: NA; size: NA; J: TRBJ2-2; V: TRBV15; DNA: TGTGCCACCAGCTCCCGGGACGCGAACACCGGGGAGCTGTTTTTT; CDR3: CATSSRDANTGELFF
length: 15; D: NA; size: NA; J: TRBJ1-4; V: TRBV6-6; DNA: TGTGCCAGCAGTTACTCGATGGTGGCGGTTGAAAAACTGTTTTTT; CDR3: CASSYSMVAVEKLFF
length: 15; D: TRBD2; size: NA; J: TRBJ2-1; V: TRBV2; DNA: TGTGCCAGCAGTGTGACTAGCGGGAGCTTCAATGAGCAGTTCTTC; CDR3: CASSVTSGSFNEQFF
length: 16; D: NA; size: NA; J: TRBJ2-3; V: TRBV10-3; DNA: TGTGCCATCAGTGAGTCGGCAGCGCACCGGATTGATACGCAGTATTTT; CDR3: CAISESAAHRIDTQYF
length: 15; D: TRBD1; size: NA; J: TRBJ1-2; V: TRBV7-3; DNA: TGTGCCAGCAGCTTAACGCCAGGGGGCGCCTCTGGCTACACCTTC; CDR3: CASSLTPGGASGYTF
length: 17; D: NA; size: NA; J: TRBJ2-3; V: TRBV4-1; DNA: TGCGCCAGCAGCCTCAGTTTTGGAGGCGGGTCGAGGGATACGCAGTATTTT; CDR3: CASSLSFGGGSRDTQYF
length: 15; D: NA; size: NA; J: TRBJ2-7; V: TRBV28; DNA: TGTGCCAGCAGGGACAGAGGGCGGGGGTCCTACGAGCAGTACTTC; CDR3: CASRDRGRGSYEQYF
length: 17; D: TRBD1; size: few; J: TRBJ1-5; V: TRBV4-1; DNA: TGCGCCAGCAGCCAACCGTTCCGGGACAGGGAGAATCAGCCCCAGCATTTT; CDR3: CASSQPFRDRENQPQHF
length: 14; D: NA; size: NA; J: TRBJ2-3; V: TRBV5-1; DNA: TGCGCCAGCAGCTTGGCCCCCACCACAGATACGCAGTATTTT; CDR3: CASSLAPTTDTQYF
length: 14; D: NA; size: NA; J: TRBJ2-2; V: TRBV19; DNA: TGTGCCAGTAGTATAGTGACGAACACCGGGGAGCTGTTTTTT; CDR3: CASSIVTNTGELFF
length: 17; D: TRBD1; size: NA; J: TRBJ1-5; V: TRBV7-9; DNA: TGTGCCAGCAGCTTCGGGACAGGGGGGAATCTCAATCAGCCCCAGCATTTT; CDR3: CASSFGTGGNLNQPQHF
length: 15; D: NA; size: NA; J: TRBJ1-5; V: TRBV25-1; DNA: TGTGCCAGCAGTGATGCAACAGGAGTAGATCAGCCCCAGCATTTT; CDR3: CASSDATGVDQPQHF
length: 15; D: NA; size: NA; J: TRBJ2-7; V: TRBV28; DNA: TGTGCCAGCAGTTTATGGGGGATAGCTGGGGGAGAGCAGTACTTC; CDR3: CASSLWGIAGGEQYF
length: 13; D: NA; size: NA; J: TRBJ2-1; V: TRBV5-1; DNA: TGCGCCAGCAGCTTGGCCACCAGTCGGGAGCAGTTCTTC; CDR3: CASSLATSREQFF